Each of the 22 T cell receptor beta chains below was sequenced from the same sample in a study of shared clonotypes between healthy human individuals. Here immunoSEQ multiplex PCR was the method, and the copy in TCRdb shows in-frame clones only, minus some. The sample lists roughly 1.5 million clones, about 98% occurring once. The sample consisted of naive CD4+ T cells sorted from blood. Subset noted: CD45RA+ positively selected. Receptors were obtained from a young man in good health.

This chain links TRBV28 with TRBJ2-1; D ambiguous. CDR3 size: 15 residues. Trimming shortened V by 1 base and J by 1 base, and 8 bases separated the two germline ends. Per germline, CDR1 MDHEN and CDR2 SYDVKM. The CDR3 coding sequence is TGTGCCAGCAGTTTATTGGGTGGATCCTACAATGAGCAGTTCTTC. Amino acids: CASSLLGGSYNEQFF.

The chain has TRBV5-1 and TRBJ2-4; TRBD1 matches 7 bases. J lost 0 bases, V lost 3 bases, and 6 bases had no gene match. The germline V gene has CDR1 SGHRS and CDR2 YFSETQ. CDR3 size: 16 residues. The chain's CDR3 is CASSSRTGIAKNIQYF. The CDR3 region has the DNA TGCGCCAGCAGCTCGAGGACAGGAATAGCCAAAAACATTCAGTACTTC. Drawing the rest from reference TRBV5-1 and TRBJ2-4, the complete variable domain is KAGVTQTPRYLIKTRGQQVTLSCSPISGHRSVSWYQQTPGQGLQFLFEYFSETQRNKGNFPGRFSGRQFSNSRSEMNVSTLELGDSALYLCASSSRTGIAKNIQYFGAGTRLSVL.

The chain recombines TRBV7-2 with TRBJ2-7; 8 bases line up with TRBD1. J gave up 7 bases and V 4 bases, and 9 bases lay outside the gene matches. This CDR3 has 14 residues. Germline V gene data show CDR1 as SGHTA and CDR2 as FQGNSA. This CDR3 is CASSSRNTGGEQYF. CDR3 bases: TGTGCCAGCAGCTCGAGGAATACAGGGGGAGAGCAGTACTTC.

V and J are TRBV19 and TRBJ2-1; unclear D gene. V was clipped by 7 bases and J by 1 base, with 11 bases between them. This CDR3 is built from 14 residues. Germline assignment: CDR1 LNHDA and CDR2 SQIVND (reference sequence). The DNA of the CDR3 is TGTGCCAGTACCCCACTCGGGTCCTACAATGAGCAGTTCTTC. It specifies CASTPLGSYNEQFF. Based on the CDR3 plus reference TRBV19 and TRBJ2-1, the full variable domain is DGGITQSPKYLFRKEGQNVTLSCEQNLNHDAMYWYRQDPGQGLRLIYYSQIVNDFQKGDIAEGYSVSREKKESFPLTVTSAQKNPTAFYLCASTPLGSYNEQFFGPGTRLTVL.

The chain has TRBV5-4 and TRBJ2-1; TRBD2 might be the D (5 bases). The CDR3 totals 14 residues. Germline CDR1 and CDR2: SGHNT and YYREEE (reference sequence). Trimming removed 1 base from V and 7 bases from J, with 12 bases in between. CDR3: CASSLFSGKNEQFF. CDR3 nucleotide sequence: TGTGCCAGCAGCTTGTTCTCGGGGAAGAATGAGCAGTTCTTC.

The chain recombines TRBV6-1 with TRBJ2-7; 10 bases align to TRBD1. Looked up from germline, CDR1 is MNHNS and CDR2 is SASEGT. The junction had 16 bases not matched to a gene; V was cut back by 4 bases and J by 4 bases. CDR3 length equals 18 residues. CDR3 sequence (DNA): TGTGCCAGCAGTGGGGGACAGGGGCGAGGATACGGGACTTACGAGCAGTACTTC. This encodes CASSGGQGRGYGTYEQYF.

The sample holds one count of this clone. The CDR3 spells CASSLVSGEDTQYF. The CDR3 nucleotides read TGTGCCAGCAGCTTAGTGAGTGGGGAAGATACGCAGTATTTT. The rearrangement uses TRBV7-9 and TRBJ2-3; D gene uncertain. Trimming cost V 1 base and J 5 bases, with 10 bases left between them. This CDR3 is 14 amino acids long. Germline CDR1 is SEHNR and CDR2 is FQNEAQ (reference sequence).

The V and J genes are TRBV29-1 and TRBJ2-7; D is possibly TRBD1 (6 bases). The V gene's germline CDR1 is SQVTM and CDR2 ANQGSEA. The CDR3 spans 14 residues. The V end lost 7 bases, the J end lost 0 bases, and 16 bases lay between the germline ends. The chain's CDR3 is CSAVGQGSSYEQYF. The CDR3 DNA reads as TGCAGCGCCGTGGGGCAGGGGAGCTCCTACGAGCAGTACTTC.

The V call is TRBV4-3, the J call TRBJ2-3, with 13 bases lining up with TRBD2. Germline loops: CDR1 LGHNA, CDR2 YSLEER. After removal of 0 bases from V and 4 bases from J, the junction contained 10 bases not matched to a gene. The CDR3 extends over 19 amino acids. The CDR3 DNA follows: TGCGCCAGCAGCCAAGAGAGAACAGGGACTAGCGGGATTGCAGATACGCAGTATTTT. Translated, it gives CASSQERTGTSGIADTQYF.

CDR3 nucleotide sequence: TGCGCCAGCGCCTGGGGGAGCTCCTACGAGCAGTACTTC. Protein sequence: CASAWGSSYEQYF. This rearrangement joins TRBV10-2 to TRBJ2-7; D tentatively reads TRBD1 or TRBD2 (5 bases each). The CDR3 length is 13 residues. Trimming took 8 bases from V and 0 from J, leaving 11 bases between them. CDR1 WSHSY and CDR2 SAAADI come from the germline V gene.

The genes are TRBV20-1 and TRBJ2-7, with D unresolved. CDR1 is DFQATT and CDR2 is SNEGSKA in the germline V gene (reference sequence). The CDR3 has 11 amino acids. V gave up 6 bases and J gave up 5 bases, with 11 bases separating them. The CDR3 DNA is TGCAGTGCCACCGAGACCCACGAGCAGTACTTC. As protein: CSATETHEQYF.

This clone was seen just once. V usage is TRBV5-1 and J usage is TRBJ1-2, with 10 bases fitting TRBD1. Germline CDR1 is SGHRS and CDR2 is YFSETQ. V lost 0 bases and J lost 5; bases outside the gene matches: 16. The CDR3 totals 19 residues. CDR3 region: CASSLDQTTRQGARYGYTF. Written as DNA, the CDR3 is TGCGCCAGCAGCTTGGACCAAACAACGAGACAGGGGGCGAGGTATGGCTACACCTTC.

This chain connects TRBV2 to TRBJ2-6; D perhaps matches TRBD1 (6 bases). The V end was cut by 7 bases, the J end by 2 bases, with 9 bases between. CDR1 SNHLY and CDR2 FYNNEI come from the germline V gene. The CDR3 sequence is 14 residues long. The CDR3 nucleotides are TGTGCCAGCACAGGACAGACTGGGGCCAACGTCCTGACTTTC. Amino acid sequence: CASTGQTGANVLTF.

This clone has just one count. The chain is built from TRBV6-1 and TRBJ1-2; no firm D call. CDR1 and CDR2 from the germline V gene are MNHNS and SASEGT. Trimming cost V 8 bases and J 5 bases, with 15 bases left between them. The CDR3 is 13 residues long. The CDR3 reads CASRILAGYGYTF. In DNA form, the CDR3 reads TGTGCCAGCCGGATCCTGGCTGGGTATGGCTACACCTTC.

This chain links TRBV6-1 with TRBJ2-7; 7 bases align to TRBD2. Germline V gene lookup returns CDR1 MNHNS and CDR2 SASEGT. The V segment lost 0 bases and the J segment 3 bases; nucleotides outside the gene matches: 5. CDR3 length equals 15 residues. CDR3 sequence reads: CASSEAGGPFYEQYF. The CDR3, as DNA: TGTGCCAGCAGTGAAGCGGGAGGGCCGTTCTACGAGCAGTACTTC.

The chain carries TRBV5-6 and TRBJ1-2; D is perhaps TRBD1 (5 bases). Germline loops: CDR1 SGHDT, CDR2 YYEEEE. V gave up 1 base and J gave up 6 bases, with 7 bases separating them. The CDR3 totals 12 residues. Here the CDR3 reads CASSLSRDGYTF. In nucleotides, the CDR3 is TGTGCCAGCAGCTTGTCCAGGGATGGCTACACCTTC. The full variable domain, with the rest looked up from reference TRBV5-6 and TRBJ1-2, is DAGVTQSPTHLIKTRGQQVTLRCSPKSGHDTVSWYQQALGQGPQFIFQYYEEEERQRGNFPDRFSGHQFPNYSSELNVNALLLGDSALYLCASSLSRDGYTFGSGTRLTVV.

The chain links TRBV9 to TRBJ2-3, with 7 bases matching TRBD2. J gave up 2 bases and V 2 bases, and 11 bases lay outside the gene matches. The CDR3 consists of 17 residues. The germline gives CDR1 SGDLS, CDR2 YYNGEE. DNA for the CDR3: TGTGCCAGCAGCGTCCGTCCGACTGCGGGAGACACAGATACGCAGTATTTT. This translates into CASSVRPTAGDTDTQYF.

V usage is TRBV28 and J usage is TRBJ1-2, with D perhaps TRBD1 (6 bases). V was clipped by 6 bases and J by 6 bases, with 14 bases between them. The germline gives CDR1 MDHEN, CDR2 SYDVKM. CDR3 length equals 13 residues. Here the CDR3 DNA reads TGTGCCAGCAGACCGACAGGCTCGAATGGCTACACCTTC. Encoded protein: CASRPTGSNGYTF.

The chain combines TRBV18 with TRBJ2-1; D might be TRBD1 or TRBD2, each matching 6 bases. CDR1 and CDR2 from the germline V gene are KGHSH and LQKENI. V lost 3 bases to trimming and J lost 9 bases, with 15 bases between them. This CDR3 is 14 amino acids long. The CDR3 sequence is CASSPGGAIGEQFF. The DNA for the CDR3 is TGTGCCAGCTCACCCGGGGGCGCAATCGGTGAGCAGTTCTTC. Drawing the rest from reference TRBV18 and TRBJ2-1, the complete variable domain is NAGVMQNPRHLVRRRGQEARLRCSPMKGHSHVYWYRQLPEEGLKFMVYLQKENIIDESGMPKERFSAEFPKEGPSILRIQQVVRGDSAAYFCASSPGGAIGEQFFGPGTRLTVL.

The chain couples TRBV19 to TRBJ2-6; D unresolved. Germline V gives CDR1 LNHDA, CDR2 SQIVND (reference sequence). This CDR3 spans 15 amino acids. Trimming pared 1 base from V and 4 bases from J, leaving 8 bases between. CDR3 bases: TGTGCCAGTAGTATAGGTGTACTAGGGGCCAACGTCCTGACTTTC. It is translated as CASSIGVLGANVLTF. The full variable domain, rest sourced from reference TRBV19 and TRBJ2-6, is DGGITQSPKYLFRKEGQNVTLSCEQNLNHDAMYWYRQDPGQGLRLIYYSQIVNDFQKGDIAEGYSVSREKKESFPLTVTSAQKNPTAFYLCASSIGVLGANVLTFGAGSRLTVL.

This chain uses TRBV14 with TRBJ2-1; D might be TRBD1 (5 bases). The V end was cut by 7 bases, the J end by 0 bases, with 7 bases between. This CDR3 has 13 amino acids. The germline CDR1 and CDR2 sequences are SGHDN and FVKESK. The CDR3 here is CASTQGSYNEQFF. Written as DNA, the CDR3 is TGTGCCAGCACCCAGGGCTCCTACAATGAGCAGTTCTTC.

The gene calls are TRBV28 and TRBJ2-7; no definite D call. This CDR3 contains 14 residues. Deletions cut 8 bases from V and 0 bases from J, with 14 bases between. CDR1 is MDHEN, CDR2 SYDVKM, per germline. The CDR3 DNA reads as TGTGCCAGCGCCAGGATATGGAGCTCCTACGAGCAGTACTTC. Protein product: CASARIWSSYEQYF.